A selection of T cell receptor beta chains follows, all from one sample in a study of early T cells in non-severe SARS-CoV-2 infection. MiXCR was run by TCRdb on the 5' RACE reads, yielding one entry per CDR3 protein. The table lists fewer than 85,000 distinct CDR3 sequences, approximately 15% of them singletons. The sequenced sample was whole blood, obtained at baseline. The receptors shown here come from an adult who was a healthcare worker with PCR-confirmed SARS-CoV-2 infection or an uninfected control (not recorded which). Both conserved end residues are part of each CDR3. The order of the fields is V gene, CDR3 protein.

V gene: TRBV20-1; CDR3 protein: CSAPVGGRREQYF
V gene: TRBV24-1; CDR3 protein: CATSDLRRDGGELFF
V gene: TRBV2; CDR3 protein: CASSPIPRGAQYF
V gene: TRBV28; CDR3 protein: CASGGGLVGNEQFF
V gene: TRBV13; CDR3 protein: CASSRLEGTGDTYEQYF
V gene: TRBV5-4; CDR3 protein: CASSLGAEGVTDTQYF
V gene: TRBV5-4; CDR3 protein: CASSERTGGRTDTQYF
V gene: TRBV7-6; CDR3 protein: CASSPDVATYEQYF
V gene: TRBV12-3/TRBV12-4; CDR3 protein: CASSLATGELFF
V gene: TRBV7-9; CDR3 protein: CASSLLRVDTQYF
V gene: TRBV3-1; CDR3 protein: CASSQDLGLIYNEQFF
V gene: TRBV29-1; CDR3 protein: CSVERRLAGEVGETQYF
V gene: TRBV21-1; CDR3 protein: CASSKPPGLAGGPCGEQFF
V gene: TRBV11-2; CDR3 protein: CASRLVTDTQYF
V gene: TRBV19; CDR3 protein: CASSIRTSASYEQYF
V gene: TRBV4-1; CDR3 protein: CASSQDWGGPMKAFF
V gene: TRBV2; CDR3 protein: CASARSQETQYF
V gene: TRBV27; CDR3 protein: CAIFFSASYEQYF
V gene: TRBV24-1; CDR3 protein: CATSDPGPSTDTQYF